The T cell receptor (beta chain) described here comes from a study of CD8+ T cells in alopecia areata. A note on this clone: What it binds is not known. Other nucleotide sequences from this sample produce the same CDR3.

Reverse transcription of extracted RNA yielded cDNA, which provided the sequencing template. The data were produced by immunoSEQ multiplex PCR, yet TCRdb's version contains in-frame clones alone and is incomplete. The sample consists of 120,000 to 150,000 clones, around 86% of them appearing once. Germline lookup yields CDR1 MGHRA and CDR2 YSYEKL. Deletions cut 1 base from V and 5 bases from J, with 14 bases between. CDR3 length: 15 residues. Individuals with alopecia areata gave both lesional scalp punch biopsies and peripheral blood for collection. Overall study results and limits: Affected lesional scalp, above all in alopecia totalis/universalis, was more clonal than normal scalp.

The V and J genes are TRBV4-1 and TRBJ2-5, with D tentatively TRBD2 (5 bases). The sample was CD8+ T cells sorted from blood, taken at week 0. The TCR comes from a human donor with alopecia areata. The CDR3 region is CASSQARTLGETQYF. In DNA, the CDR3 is TGCGCCAGCAGCCAAGCCCGGACTCTGGGGGAGACCCAGTACTTC.